This section outlines one T cell receptor (beta chain) sequence together with its context. The data originate from a study of blood T cell repertoires in COVID-19. For the study at large: Nucleic acid was either cDNA or gDNA, and it came from T cells, B-cell-depleted T cells, or PBMCs.

Method: immunoSEQ multiplex PCR; TCRdb's copy keeps in-frame clones and lacks some. The repertoire consists of roughly 57,000 clones, with less than 85% occurring once and the leading ten covering roughly 14%. Germline V gene sequence: CDR1 SGHDN, CDR2 FVKESK. V shed 0 bases and J shed 7 bases, with 13 bases lying between them. CDR3 size: 15 residues. The V gene is TRBV14, the J gene TRBJ2-1; possible D gene TRBD1, 5 bases. The receptor comes from a woman in her 70s with acute or convalescent COVID-19. Material: peripheral blood. CDR3 residues: CASSQDIRAWNEQFF. DNA of the CDR3: TGTGCCAGCAGCCAAGATATCAGGGCTTGGAATGAGCAGTTCTTC.